This T cell receptor (beta chain) was sequenced in a study of T cell responses to AZD1222 COVID-19 vaccine. General study results and limits: Seropositivity was recorded at baseline in only 5 or 6 AZD1222 recipients. Unmutated regions of variants are reportedly targeted by nearly half of spike-specific TCRs.

In the case of this clone: What it recognizes is unknown.

Generated by immunoSEQ multiplex PCR, the TCRdb table keeps only in-frame clones and is missing some. The sample comprises 120,000 or so clones, 88% of which are singletons, and around 6% rests with the top ten. Germline V gene sequence: CDR1 SNHLY, CDR2 FYNNEI. This CDR3 region has 15 residues. V lost 3 bases and J 2 bases, leaving 10 bases between the germline ends. The receptor was derived from an adult in good health. The sequencing used peripheral blood, collected on day 0 of AZD1222 vaccination. This chain uses TRBV2 with TRBJ2-2; the D gene is possibly TRBD1 (5 bases). CDR3 coding DNA: TGTGCCAGCAGTGATAGGGGCCTTAACACCGGGGAGCTGTTTTTT. This gives the protein CASSDRGLNTGELFF.